One and the same sample provided the 27 T cell receptor beta chains below, sequenced in a study of beta chain features in type 1 diabetes (dated by TCRdb to about 2018). The library was obtained by the immunoSEQ multiplex PCR assay. The entire amount of isolated RNA was reverse transcribed using the High Capacity cDNA Reverse Transcription Kit, so the sequenced TCRB transcripts were expressed ones. TCRdb mirrors the immuneACCESS table, restricted to in-frame sequences. Some clones are absent from its copies; in checked studies, under half trace to an unresolved V gene, and the reason for the others is unknown. For this sample the table gives under 500,000 clones, of which around 30% were detected only once. In total, the top ten clones hold about 0.065% of the sample. The sequenced material came from naive CD4+ T cells from blood. This sample's cell subset or site label indicates: true naive CD4+ T cells. These receptors were collected from a man aged 18 to 29 in good health.

V is TRBV9 and J is TRBJ2-5, with a tentative D call TRBD2 (6 bases). V lost 4 bases, J lost 2 bases, and 12 bases lay in between. The CDR3 covers 14 residues. Germline V gene lookup returns CDR1 SGDLS and CDR2 YYNGEE. The CDR3 sequence: CASSPWDFQETQYF. The CDR3 region has the DNA TGTGCCAGCAGCCCCTGGGACTTTCAAGAGACCCAGTACTTC.

The genes are TRBV7-9 and TRBJ2-7; D gene unclear. The CDR3 covers 13 residues. Germline CDR1 is SEHNR and CDR2 is FQNEAQ (reference sequence). V was trimmed by 1 base and J by 3 bases, leaving 7 bases between them. The CDR3 sequence: CASSLGYLYEQYF. The CDR3 DNA is TGTGCCAGCAGCTTAGGATACCTCTACGAGCAGTACTTC. Combining the CDR3 with reference TRBV7-9 and TRBJ2-7 gives the whole variable domain DTGVSQNPRHKITKRGQNVTFRCDPISEHNRLYWYRQTLGQGPEFLTYFQNEAQLEKSRLLSDRFSAERPKGSFSTLEIQRTEQGDSAMYLCASSLGYLYEQYFGPGTRLTVT.

V is TRBV4-2 and J is TRBJ1-2; D is unclear. Germline assignment: CDR1 LGHNA and CDR2 YNFKEQ. The CDR3 has 12 residues. V shed 1 base and J shed 3 bases, with 3 bases lying between them. The CDR3 loop is CASSQAYYGYTF. The CDR3 DNA follows: TGTGCCAGCAGCCAAGCGTACTATGGCTACACCTTC.

This clone was detected only a few times. The genes are TRBV10-3 and TRBJ2-3; 11 nucleotides align to TRBD1. V shed 6 bases, J shed 1 base, and the junction held 3 bases outside the gene matches. Germline assignment: CDR1 ENHRY and CDR2 SYGVKD. CDR3 length: 15 residues. In DNA, the CDR3 is TGTGCCATCAGCCTGGGACAGGGGGGCACAGATACGCAGTATTTT. This codes for CAISLGQGGTDTQYF.

V and J are TRBV5-1 and TRBJ2-7; the D gene is possibly TRBD1 (5 bases). The V and J ends lost 6 bases and 2 bases respectively, with 15 bases between them. The length of the CDR3 is 14 residues. Germline V gene sequence: CDR1 SGHRS, CDR2 YFSETQ. Written as DNA, the CDR3 is TGCGCCAGCACCACCAGGGAAGGGCCCTACGAGCAGTACTTC. Its translation: CASTTREGPYEQYF.

This chain joins TRBV19 and TRBJ2-5; 9 bases agree with TRBD1. Germline values: CDR1 LNHDA, CDR2 SQIVND (reference sequence). The CDR3 extends over 15 amino acids. J lost 5 bases, V lost 5 bases, and 9 bases had no gene match. CDR3 sequence: CASSGTGWNQETQYF. The CDR3 coding sequence is TGTGCCAGTAGTGGGACAGGGTGGAATCAGGAGACCCAGTACTTC.

This rearrangement joins TRBV29-1 to TRBJ1-1, with D perhaps matching TRBD1 (5 bases). Germline V gives CDR1 SQVTM, CDR2 ANQGSEA. This CDR3 is built from 15 residues. V lost 6 bases, J lost 0 bases, and 17 bases lay in between. The CDR3 region has the DNA TGCAGCGTGGGTGAGGGGTCCCTTATGAACACTGAAGCTTTCTTT. Translating gives CSVGEGSLMNTEAFF.

The rearrangement joins TRBV5-1 to TRBJ2-3; no clear D gene. Germline assignment: CDR1 SGHRS and CDR2 YFSETQ. Trimming shortened V by 4 bases and J by 5 bases, and 8 bases separated the two germline ends. The CDR3 contains 12 residues. CDR3 DNA: TGCGCCAGCAGCCTGATAGGAGATACGCAGTATTTT. Protein sequence: CASSLIGDTQYF.

This clone has more than one count but fewer than ten. V usage is TRBV29-1 and J usage is TRBJ2-1; 10 bases map to TRBD2. Losses at the gene ends were 4 bases for V and 12 bases for J; bases not matched to a gene: 9. Germline V gives CDR1 SQVTM, CDR2 ANQGSEA. The CDR3 totals 13 residues. The CDR3 spells CSVAAGGTKGQFF. The DNA of the CDR3 is TGCAGCGTTGCAGCGGGAGGGACCAAGGGGCAGTTCTTC.

The sample holds a few counts of this clone. V gene TRBV30 combines with J gene TRBJ2-3, with no clear D. V was cut by 6 bases and J by 0 bases, with 10 bases left in between. The CDR3 runs 13 residues. From germline, CDR1 is GTSNPN and CDR2 SVGIG (reference sequence). CDR3 protein: CACESGSTDTQYF. The CDR3 nucleotides are TGTGCCTGCGAGTCCGGAAGCACAGATACGCAGTATTTT. Using reference TRBV30 and TRBJ2-3 for the parts outside the CDR3, the full variable domain is SQTIHQWPATLVQPVGSPLSLECTVEGTSNPNLYWYRQAAGRGLQLLFYSVGIGQISSEVPQNLSASRPQDRQFILSSKKLLLSDSGFYLCACESGSTDTQYFGPGTRLTVL.

CDR3 loop: CASSLKREQFF. The DNA for the CDR3 is TGTGCCAGCAGTTTAAAGCGTGAGCAGTTCTTC. V gene TRBV27 combines with J gene TRBJ2-1; the D is unclear. Looked up from germline, CDR1 is MNHEY and CDR2 is SMNVEV (reference sequence). This CDR3 spans 11 amino acids. Trimming removed 2 bases at V and 9 bases at J, with 5 bases between.

The rearrangement joins TRBV5-1 to TRBJ2-1; D gene uncertain. Germline CDR1 is SGHRS and CDR2 is YFSETQ. The germline V and J ends were trimmed by 2 bases and 8 bases, with 5 bases remaining between them. The CDR3 runs to 11 residues. The CDR3 region has the DNA TGCGCCAGCAGCTTCCAGGATGAGCAGTTCTTC. Residues: CASSFQDEQFF.

This clone has a handful of counts. This chain joins TRBV5-4 and TRBJ2-5, with TRBD2 as a possible D gene (5 bases). Looked up from germline, CDR1 is SGHNT and CDR2 is YYREEE (reference sequence). Trimming pared 1 base from V and 3 bases from J, leaving 7 bases between. The CDR3 has 13 residues. As DNA, the CDR3 is TGTGCCAGCAGCTTGTACGGGAAAGAGACCCAGTACTTC. This gives the protein CASSLYGKETQYF.

The rearrangement links TRBV7-2 to TRBJ2-7; TRBD1 is a possible D gene (5 bases). There are 14 residues in the CDR3. Trimming took 2 bases from V and 4 from J, leaving 12 bases between them. Per germline, CDR1 SGHTA and CDR2 FQGNSA. This chain's CDR3 is CASSLSDTRYEQYF. In DNA form, the CDR3 reads TGTGCCAGCAGCTTATCGGACACCAGGTACGAGCAGTACTTC.

This clone was seen a handful of times. J is TRBJ2-3 and V is TRBV7-3; possible D gene TRBD1, 5 bases. V gave up 3 bases and J gave up 2 bases, with 12 bases separating them. Germline lookup yields CDR1 SGHTA and CDR2 FQGTGA. The CDR3 is 15 residues long. As DNA, the CDR3 is TGTGCCAGCAGCTTTGGTGGGGCGGACACAGATACGCAGTATTTT. It specifies CASSFGGADTDTQYF.

The genes are TRBV30 and TRBJ1-4; maybe TRBD1 (5 bases). V lost 8 bases to trimming and J lost 0 bases, with 19 bases between them. This CDR3 has 16 residues. Germline V gives CDR1 GTSNPN, CDR2 SVGIG (reference sequence). The chain's CDR3 is CALSPGLSTTNEKLFF. CDR3 nucleotide sequence: TGTGCCCTCTCCCCAGGGCTGAGTACAACTAATGAAAAACTGTTTTTT.

This sequence joins TRBV7-2 and TRBJ2-4; D is uncertain. Germline V gene sequence: CDR1 SGHTA, CDR2 FQGNSA. V was pared by 5 bases and J by 10 bases, with 12 bases between. The length of the CDR3 is 12 residues. The CDR3 coding sequence is TGTGCCAGCAGCCCCTGGATTGATATTCAGTACTTC. Its translation is CASSPWIDIQYF.

The sample holds a few counts of this clone. The genes are TRBV7-9 and TRBJ2-1; D call uncertain. The germline V gene has CDR1 SEHNR and CDR2 FQNEAQ (reference sequence). The CDR3 loop spans 14 amino acids. V was pared by 4 bases and J by 5 bases, with 12 bases between. The CDR3 sequence: CASSYDLFDNEQFF. CDR3 DNA sequence: TGTGCCAGCAGCTATGATCTGTTCGACAATGAGCAGTTCTTC.

This clone was counted only a few times. The chain links TRBV7-2 to TRBJ2-7; tentative D call: TRBD2 (6 bases). The V and J ends lost 3 bases and 0 bases respectively, with 9 bases between them. Germline V CDR1 and CDR2: SGHTA, FQGNSA. The CDR3 has 14 residues. CDR3 nucleotide sequence: TGTGCCAGCAGCTTGTGGCGGGACTCCTACGAGCAGTACTTC. This gives the protein CASSLWRDSYEQYF.

V gene TRBV6-1 combines with J gene TRBJ1-5, with D hard to call. Trimming left V 5 bases short and J 2 bases short, with 7 bases between. This CDR3 contains 13 residues. Germline V gene data show CDR1 as MNHNS and CDR2 as SASEGT. The CDR3, as DNA: TGTGCCAGCAGTTGGGTAGGCAATCAGCCCCAGCATTTT. This codes for CASSWVGNQPQHF.

This clone has more than one count but fewer than ten. The chain recombines TRBV7-9 with TRBJ1-2; 7 nucleotides line up with TRBD1. Germline V CDR1 and CDR2: SEHNR, FQNEAQ (reference sequence). The CDR3 spans 14 residues. J lost 1 base, V lost 4 bases, and 3 bases had no gene match. The CDR3 DNA reads TGTGCCAGCAGCTCGGGACAGAATAACTATGGCTACACCTTC. As protein: CASSSGQNNYGYTF.

This clone was seen more than once but under ten times. This chain joins TRBV15 and TRBJ1-2; no clear D gene. The CDR3 covers 16 residues. V dropped 0 bases and J dropped 2 bases, with 13 bases sitting between them. Germline V gene sequence: CDR1 LNHNV, CDR2 YYDKDF (reference sequence). For the CDR3, the DNA is TGTGCCACCAGCAGAGATCTGCCCGTGGGAAACTATGGCTACACCTTC. Encoded protein: CATSRDLPVGNYGYTF.

The J gene is TRBJ1-2, the V gene TRBV7-2; D ambiguous. This CDR3 spans 14 amino acids. Trimming cost V 4 bases and J 2 bases, with 11 bases left between them. Germline CDR1 SGHTA, CDR2 FQGNSA. The CDR3 here is CASSSVQANYGYTF. The CDR3 DNA reads as TGTGCCAGCAGCTCGGTCCAGGCCAACTATGGCTACACCTTC.

The chain is built from TRBV7-2 and TRBJ2-1; 8 bases are a match to TRBD1. Trimming removed 2 bases from V and 8 bases from J; junction bases left unmatched: 8. Germline values: CDR1 SGHTA, CDR2 FQGNSA. There are 15 residues in the CDR3. The CDR3 nucleotides read TGTGCCAGCAGCTTATCCAGGGGGCTTATCGATGAGCAGTTCTTC. This translates into CASSLSRGLIDEQFF.

The CDR3 loop is CASSVDHPNTGELFF. The CDR3 DNA is TGTGCCAGCAGCGTTGATCACCCGAACACCGGGGAGCTGTTTTTT. This rearrangement joins TRBV9 to TRBJ2-2; no definite D call. This CDR3 region has 15 residues. Trimming left V 2 bases short and J 0 bases short, with 8 bases between. Germline V gene data show CDR1 as SGDLS and CDR2 as YYNGEE.

This sequence joins TRBV28 and TRBJ2-2; 9 nucleotides line up with TRBD1. V lost 6 bases to trimming and J lost 3 bases; unmatched junction nucleotides: 2. CDR1 MDHEN and CDR2 SYDVKM come from the germline V gene. The CDR3 extends over 14 amino acids. The CDR3 DNA sequence: TGTGCCAGCAGACGGACAGGGGACACCGGGGAGCTGTTTTTT. This codes for CASRRTGDTGELFF.

V and J are TRBV25-1 and TRBJ1-4, with unresolved D. The CDR3 loop spans 15 amino acids. The V end was cut by 4 bases, the J end by 6 bases, with 15 bases between. From germline, CDR1 is MGHDK and CDR2 SYGVNS. The CDR3 loop is CASSARFVPDEKLFF. CDR3 nucleotide sequence: TGTGCCAGCAGTGCTAGGTTTGTGCCGGATGAAAAACTGTTTTTT.